The clone carrying this T cell receptor (beta chain) occurred a few times. As it was prepared, the TCRbeta library received unique molecular identifiers. TCRdb ran MiXCR on the PCR reads and lists one entry per CDR3 protein. The sample has 500,000 or so distinct CDR3 sequences; around a third are singletons. The sample originates from a study of T-cell reconstitution after alpha-beta-depleted transplantation in children. In germline, CDR1 is DFQATT, CDR2 SNEGSKA (reference sequence). V was pared by 5 bases and J by 5 bases, with 18 bases between. The CDR3 is made up of 14 amino acids. The receptor was isolated from a human donor who donated a stem cell graft to a child with aplastic anemia. The sequencing used PBMCs from the stem cell graft donor, collected from the stem cell graft. The V and J genes are TRBV20-1 and TRBJ1-1, with a tentative D call TRBD1 (5 bases). The CDR3 is CSAPLRGRYTEAFF. DNA for the CDR3: TGCAGTGCTCCCCTCCGGGGGAGGTATACTGAAGCTTTCTTT.